This TCR beta chain was profiled in a study of cytomegalovirus exposure and HLA in healthy donors (dated by TCRdb to the late 2010s). Study-wide context: In an earlier analysis of under 600 of the donors, 276 Gb of sequence data and 90 million to 120 million unique TCR beta sequences from roughly 180 million T cells were reported. A later genetic analysis took genome-wide SNP genotypes for about three fifths of the roughly 670 donors and used that subset as a discovery cohort. The study was designed to test whether signatures of past pathogen exposure could be identified by cataloging public T cell receptors. Using immunosequencing, the study profiled T cell repertoires from around 680 subjects and related those repertoires to cytomegalovirus serostatus. HLA typing covered class I and class II loci at four-digit resolution. Donor age, sex, ethnicity and CMV serostatus were compiled together with the repertoire data. In the later analysis, no new phenotypic data were used to find candidate immune exposures; instead, reliance was placed on TCR beta sequences and their occurrence across donors. Among some 410 genotyped donors of the cohort, an average of around 250,000 unique TCR beta nucleotide sequences was sequenced per donor, of which about 19% were non-productive. High-throughput TCR immunosequencing, statistical association of individual TCRs with disease status, and machine learning were combined to predict cytomegalovirus infection status. The number of donors typed differed by locus, with about 629-640 for A, B, C, DRB1 and DQB1, 522 for DQA1, approximately 580 for DPA1, and some 440 for DPB1. To decide whether each TCR beta V gene segment behaved as functional or pseudogenic, an earlier analysis of some 600 of the donors relied on high-throughput TCR beta sequencing. Four or five DR-DQ haplotypes were handled as single units for association and clustering because linkage in the cohort was strong. Approximately 300 gigabases of sequencing data and around 90 million unique TCR sequences made up an early release that covered about 640 HLA-typed donors. In a later analysis, previously published TCR beta repertoires from more than 500 donors were re-analyzed and high-resolution HLA genotyping was added so that TCR occurrence patterns could be studied. Of the roughly 400 genotyped donors, around 81% fell in the genetic ancestry cluster associated with self-reported Caucasian donors. In addition to the first cohort of 666 subjects, a separate validation cohort of 120 different subjects was used. All discovery cohort repertoires had been generated on a single sequencing platform. Paper-wide results and their limitations: The authors suggested that the approach could potentially be extended to other disease states and immunological phenotypes. Some IMGT-functional V segments, including TRBV6-2 and TRBV6-3, could not be told apart with the 87-base-pair reads, so those segments were excluded. In both the original and validation cohorts, the classifier was reported to diagnose cytomegalovirus status with high specificity and sensitivity. A later analysis associated about 16,000 TCR beta sequences with specific HLA alleles at a false discovery rate of 0.05. The study gave a list of over 150 TCR beta chains associated with cytomegalovirus. In a later genetic analysis, fewer N-insertions in productive TCRs were reported among donors in an Asian-associated ancestry cluster than the roughly 640-donor mean. A later genetic analysis associated a missense DCLRE1C variant with V-gene and J-gene trimming of TCR beta chains, and an independent cohort replicated the association. Compared with equally common non-associated chains, HLA-associated TCR beta chains in a later analysis were more clonally expanded and had lower generation probabilities. In vitro tests confirmed that a few of the cytomegalovirus-associated TCR beta chains recognize cytomegalovirus antigens. Correlated functional status among segregating V segments might be attributable to linkage disequilibrium, but an unknown experimental factor could not be ruled out. Most CMV-associated TCR beta chains appeared to be HLA-restricted in a later analysis, and the HLA associations seemed to be driven largely by CMV exposure. Immune exposure information for the cohort was limited to CMV serostatus. Most TCR sequences were seen in very few donors, while some public TCRs were found in many individuals. Because some donors lacked HLA typing at each locus, the association tests relied only on the typed subset. In this cohort, only TCR beta chains were sequenced, and detectable features were limited by the absence of alpha or paired-chain data. According to a later analysis, TCR association rates differed among HLA loci, with DRB1 alleles showing the most associated TCRs and HLA-C alleles showing the fewest. A further reported finding was that TCR beta sequences accurately predicted the HLA-A and HLA-B alleles for most subjects in the first cohort. Several of the top co-occurrence clusters appeared to be linked to parvovirus B19, influenza, CMV and Epstein-Barr virus, according to a later analysis. A cluster of highly shared sequence variants was judged likely to be a technical artifact of the sequencing pipeline. Presence/absence analyses assumed roughly uniform sequencing depth across donors, an assumption that may not hold. Strong co-occurrence of HLA alleles, especially DR and DQ, made assigning TCR associations to individual alleles difficult. In an earlier analysis of about 600 of the donors, most TCR beta V segments appeared in productive rearrangements about 90% or about 30% of the time, broadly matching IMGT annotations. Because counts were too low, around 17 rarely observed V segments, including chromosome 9 orphons, were left out of the earlier analysis of roughly 600 of the donors.

In regard to this clone: This receptor's antigen is unknown. It has no much larger one-base neighbor in the sample; base qualities were not kept.

For CDR1 and CDR2, the germline V gene lists SGHRS and YFSETQ. The CDR3, from cysteine to phenylalanine, totals 16 residues. Of the read, only the CDR3 DNA is kept; its 48 bases are in frame from base 1. The germline V and J ends show losses of 0 bases and 5 bases respectively, and no gene match explains 10 bases of the junction. The cohort consisted of hundreds of healthy bone marrow donors. Cohort members were all nominally healthy when sampled, although unrecorded immune exposures were likely present. The donor tested CMV seronegative and was one of the 352 seronegative cohort members. Every donor gave a peripheral blood sample, and the peripheral blood mononuclear cells from that sample were used for TCR beta sequencing. Genomic DNA was extracted from the blood cell samples with the Qiagen DNeasy Blood Extraction Kit. The protocol used for the library was the immunoSEQ multiplex PCR assay. The multiplex PCR relied on a mix of 60 forward primers for TCR Vbeta segments and 13 reverse primers for TCR Jbeta segments. Amplification of the CDR3 region of rearranged TCR beta genes was performed with a multiplex PCR assay on genomic DNA. The Illumina HiSeq System was used to sequence the amplified TCR beta libraries as 87-base-pair reads. From the authors' description of their analysis: A later analysis tallied roughly 78 million unique TCR beta chains across the 700 or so repertoires, and about 10 million of those chains were shared by two or more donors. To remove PCR and sequencing errors, raw reads were error-corrected and collapsed into unique sequences using a nearest-neighbor algorithm that merged closely related sequences. Alignment of CDR3 sequences to IMGT reference sequences was used to assign V, D and J gene segments. For a sequence to be retained, a match of at least six nucleotides was required to both a V gene segment and a J gene segment. Rearrangements were classified as productive when the CDR3 lacked stop codons and remained in frame with V and J, and all other rearrangements were classified as non-productive. Following IMGT convention, CDR3 was defined as the stretch from the second conserved V-encoded cysteine up to the conserved J-encoded phenylalanine. Sequences without an unambiguous match to a single V gene segment were excluded from the earlier analysis of several hundred of the donors. In an earlier analysis of a few hundred of the donors, a V segment was called functional when productive rearrangements were above 56.7%, and segregating when the standard deviation between donors exceeded 5%. A statistical classification framework was developed to diagnose cytomegalovirus status using the catalog of TCR beta chain sequences. A later analysis assigned V and J genes by comparing TCR nucleotide sequences with IMGT/GENE-DB human TR gene sequences. The TCRdist pipeline was used in a later analysis to assign CDR3 sequences and most-parsimonious VDJ recombination scenarios. In a later analysis, every TCR beta chain was defined by the combination of its CDR3 amino acid sequence and its V-gene family, and reads without a unique V-gene family were dropped. To address suspected cross-contamination and a sequencing artifact, a later analysis removed around 590 highly shared, low-generation-probability nucleotide sequences. In a later analysis, a clonal expansion index for each public chain was calculated from normalized within-repertoire ranks of inferred template counts. Generation probabilities in a later analysis came from a VDJ recombination model fitted to out-of-frame rearrangements, and those results were checked against IGoR. In a later analysis, TCR-TCR, TCR-HLA and TCR-CMV co-occurrence was scored with hypergeometric tests, and a repertoire-size bias correction was applied to TCR pairs. False discovery rates were estimated in a later analysis by permuting HLA or CMV assignments 20 times. In a later analysis, co-occurring TCRs were grouped with DBSCAN, and TCRdist sequence similarity was added when clustering was performed within HLA-allele-positive subsets. Co-occurrence clustering excluded repertoires with fewer than 30,000 or more than 120,000 public chains, plus five with anomalous nucleotide sharing. In TCRdb, the immuneACCESS table is reduced to in-frame sequences with V and J assigned. These tables do not hold every clone; where another copy was compared, an unresolved V gene accounts for under half, and the others remain unexplained. For V, J and clone size, that table is used; D and trimming come from the DNA. Across this sample there are some 150,000 clones, with approximately 80% seen only once. The ten most abundant clones make up 1.9% of the sample.

The TCR sequence derives from a woman aged 35 to 49 in good health and CMV-seronegative. The sequence links TRBV5-1 to TRBJ1-1, with TRBD1 identical over 7 junction bases. Sequencing used PBMCs. CDR3 sequence: CASSLAEGAGYTEAFF. Here is the DNA: TGCGCCAGCAGCTTGGCAGAGGGGGCTGGGTATACTGAAGCTTTCTTT. When the CDR3 is completed using the reference TRBV5-1 and TRBJ1-1 genes on either side, the full variable domain is KAGVTQTPRYLIKTRGQQVTLSCSPISGHRSVSWYQQTPGQGLQFLFEYFSETQRNKGNFPGRFSGRQFSNSRSEMNVSTLELGDSALYLCASSLAEGAGYTEAFFGQGTRLTVV.